This T cell receptor beta chain was captured by sequencing in a study of beta chain features in type 1 diabetes. Notes on this clone: Its target is unknown.

The germline V gene encodes CDR1 SGDLS and CDR2 YYNGEE. This CDR3 has 16 residues. V lost 5 bases and J lost 3; bases outside the gene matches: 8. The authors reverse transcribed all of the isolated RNA, so sequencing captured expressed TCRB transcripts. Data came from immunoSEQ multiplex PCR; TCRdb stores just in-frame clones and leaves some out. The sample comprises around 130,000 clones, 7.5% to 9.5% of which are singletons, and 0.75% rests with the top ten. The study, taken as a whole, reports: Type 1 diabetes patients had moderately but significantly shorter TCRB CDR3s in all four CD4+ subsets. Diminished insertions and augmented deletions at VDJ junctions characterized type 1 diabetes patients.

Sequencing was carried out using central memory CD4+ T cells from blood. This clonotype was obtained from a young man with type 1 diabetes. The chain employs TRBV9 and TRBJ2-1; TRBD2 agrees at 10 bases. CDR3 residues: CASSVASGSLYNEQFF. The CDR3 nucleotides are TGTGCCAGCAGTGTGGCTAGCGGGAGCCTCTACAATGAGCAGTTCTTC. The whole variable domain, remainder taken from reference TRBV9 and TRBJ2-1, is DSGVTQTPKHLITATGQRVTLRCSPRSGDLSVYWYQQSLDQGLQFLIQYYNGEERAKGNILERFSAQQFPDLHSELNLSSLELGDSALYFCASSVASGSLYNEQFFGPGTRLTVL.